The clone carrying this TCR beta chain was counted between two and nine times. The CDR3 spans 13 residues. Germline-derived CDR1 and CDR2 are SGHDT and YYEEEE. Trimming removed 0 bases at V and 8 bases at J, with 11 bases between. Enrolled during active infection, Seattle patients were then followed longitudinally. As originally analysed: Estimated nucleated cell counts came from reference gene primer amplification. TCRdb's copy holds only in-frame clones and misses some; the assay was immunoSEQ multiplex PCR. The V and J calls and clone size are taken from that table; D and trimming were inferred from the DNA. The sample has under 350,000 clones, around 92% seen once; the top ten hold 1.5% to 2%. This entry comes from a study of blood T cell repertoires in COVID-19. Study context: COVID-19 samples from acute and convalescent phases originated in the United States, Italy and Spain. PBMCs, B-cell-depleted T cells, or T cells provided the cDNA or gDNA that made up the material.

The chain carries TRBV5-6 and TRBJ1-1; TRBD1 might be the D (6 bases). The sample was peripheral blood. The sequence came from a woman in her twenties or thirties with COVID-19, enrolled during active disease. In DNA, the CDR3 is TGTGCCAGCAGCTTGGTAGCAGGGGAAGAAGCTTTCTTT. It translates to CASSLVAGEEAFF.